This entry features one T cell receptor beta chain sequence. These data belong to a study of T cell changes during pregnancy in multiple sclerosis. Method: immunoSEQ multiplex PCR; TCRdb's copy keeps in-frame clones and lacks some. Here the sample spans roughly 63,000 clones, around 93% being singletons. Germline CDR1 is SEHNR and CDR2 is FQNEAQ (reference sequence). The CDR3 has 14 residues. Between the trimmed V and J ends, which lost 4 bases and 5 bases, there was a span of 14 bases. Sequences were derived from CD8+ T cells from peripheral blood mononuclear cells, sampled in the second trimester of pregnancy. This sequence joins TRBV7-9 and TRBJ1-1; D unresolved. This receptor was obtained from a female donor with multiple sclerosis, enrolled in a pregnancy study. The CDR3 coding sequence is TGTGCCAGCAGCTCTGCGGGGTGGTTAACTGAAGCTTTCTTT. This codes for CASSSAGWLTEAFF.